These T cell receptor beta chains were read from a single sample in a study of cytomegalovirus exposure and HLA in healthy donors. Using immunoSEQ multiplex PCR, the repertoire was profiled, and TCRdb retains in-frame clones only, with some absent. The repertoire holds 100,000 or so clones, with about 76% as singletons. Input material: PBMCs. All receptors come from a man aged 25-45 years in good health and CMV-seropositive. The CDR3 runs from the conserved cysteine through the conserved F or W. The D gene is left open where the match is weak. For some rows the clone size is stated as once, few or many, or as a class when expanded; others skip it.

J gene | clone size | D gene | V gene | CDR3 protein | CDR3 DNA
TRBJ1-1 | - | - | TRBV5-6 | CASSPGPNSMNTEAFF | TGTGCCAGCTCTCCAGGGCCGAATTCTATGAACACTGAAGCTTTCTTT
TRBJ2-1 | - | - | TRBV5-1 | CASSLGGVNEQFF | TGCGCCAGCAGCTTGGGGGGGGTCAATGAGCAGTTCTTC
TRBJ1-4 | - | TRBD1 | TRBV4-1 | CASSQPTGGGEKLFF | TGCGCCAGCAGCCAACCCACAGGGGGAGGTGAAAAACTGTTTTTT
TRBJ1-3 | - | - | TRBV14 | CASSQGSYRLPGNTIYF | TGTGCCAGCAGCCAAGGTAGTTACAGGCTACCTGGAAACACCATATATTTT
TRBJ2-3 | once | TRBD1 | TRBV30 | CAWSLGQSTDTQYF | TGTGCCTGGAGTTTGGGACAGAGCACAGATACGCAGTATTTT
TRBJ1-2 | few | TRBD1 | TRBV5-1 | CASSSTGTGWGTNTF | TGCGCCAGCAGCTCGACCGGGACAGGATGGGGGACTAACACCTTC
TRBJ2-7 | - | - | TRBV23-1 | CASSQSPQTEYEQYF | TGCGCCAGCAGTCAATCCCCCCAGACAGAGTACGAGCAGTACTTC
TRBJ2-7 | - | TRBD2 | TRBV2 | CASYEPGLAREQYF | TGTGCCAGCTATGAGCCGGGACTAGCGCGGGAGCAGTACTTC
TRBJ1-6 | few | TRBD1 | TRBV6-5 | CASRTGQAWNSPLHF | TGTGCCAGCAGGACGGGACAGGCGTGGAATTCACCCCTCCACTTT
TRBJ2-1 | - | TRBD2 | TRBV4-2 | CASSQVPLTSRTYNEQFF | TGTGCCAGCAGCCAAGTCCCTTTGACTAGCCGAACCTACAATGAGCAGTTCTTC
TRBJ2-7 | - | - | TRBV29-1 | CSVKASPGYVEQYF | TGCAGCGTCAAAGCATCCCCAGGCTACGTGGAGCAGTACTTC
TRBJ1-1 | few | - | TRBV6-5 | CASSYSTLNTEAFF | TGTGCCAGCAGTTACAGTACTTTGAACACTGAAGCTTTCTTT
TRBJ2-7 | - | TRBD2 | TRBV7-2 | CASSLPLAGDPYEQYF | TGTGCCAGCAGCCTACCATTAGCGGGGGACCCCTACGAGCAGTACTTC
TRBJ2-5 | - | - | TRBV7-2 | CASSMDRRETQYF | TGTGCCAGCAGCATGGACAGAAGAGAGACCCAGTACTTC
TRBJ1-2 | - | - | TRBV5-6 | CASSGGGLSPNYGYTF | TGTGCCAGCAGTGGGGGGGGGCTTAGCCCTAACTATGGCTACACCTTC
TRBJ1-3 | few | - | TRBV7-3 | CASSFQRGDTIYF | TGTGCCAGCAGCTTCCAGCGTGGTGACACCATATATTTT
TRBJ1-2 | - | - | TRBV10-3 | CAITQTPGVSNYGYTF | TGTGCCATCACCCAGACACCAGGGGTTTCTAACTATGGCTACACCTTC
TRBJ1-2 | - | - | TRBV15 | CATSTGLYGYTF | TGTGCCACCAGCACCGGACTCTATGGCTACACCTTC
TRBJ2-6 | few | - | TRBV5-8 | CGLRASGANVLTF | TGTGGCCTCAGGGCGTCTGGGGCCAACGTCCTGACTTTC
TRBJ2-7 | - | - | TRBV6-5 | CASSPPADSSYEQYF | TGTGCCAGCAGCCCCCCCGCCGATAGCTCCTACGAGCAGTACTTC
TRBJ1-6 | - | - | TRBV28 | CASRLQHSPLHF | TGTGCCAGCCGATTACAGCATTCACCCCTCCACTTT
TRBJ2-7 | - | - | TRBV18 | CASSPPGGLVGPYEQYF | TGTGCCAGCTCACCACCGGGGGGGCTAGTAGGTCCCTACGAGCAGTACTTC
TRBJ2-5 | - | TRBD2 | TRBV7-3 | CASSISGGVPRETQYF | TGTGCCAGCAGCATTAGCGGGGGGGTCCCCCGGGAGACCCAGTACTTC
TRBJ1-5 | - | - | TRBV5-1 | CASSEDRGGNQPQHF | TGCGCCAGCAGCGAGGACAGAGGGGGCAATCAGCCCCAGCATTTT